This is a list of T cell receptor beta chains from one sample in a study of blood T cell repertoires in COVID-19. Sequencing was performed with immunoSEQ multiplex PCR; in TCRdb, only in-frame clones are kept and a portion is missing. Of approximately 210,000 clones listed, over 75% are singletons. Sample: peripheral blood. These receptors all come from a human donor in a cohort sampled during active COVID-19. The CDR3 runs from the conserved cysteine through the conserved F or W. Fields, in order: D gene, clone size, V gene, J gene, CDR3 protein, CDR3 DNA. D genes are given only for firm matches. Expanded clones get a size class; other rows say once, few or many, or leave the size out.

D: .; size: .; V: TRBV4-3; J: TRBJ1-2; CDR3: CASSQVKADSNYGYTF; DNA: TGCGCCAGCAGCCAAGTTAAGGCGGACTCTAACTATGGCTACACCTTC
D: .; size: .; V: TRBV5-4; J: TRBJ2-3; CDR3: CASSPHRDSVRTDTQYF; DNA: TGTGCCAGCAGCCCCCATAGGGATAGCGTAAGAACAGATACGCAGTATTTT
D: .; size: .; V: TRBV6-2/TRBV6-3; J: TRBJ2-7; CDR3: CASSWGGASYEQYF; DNA: TGTGCCAGCAGTTGGGGGGGGGCCTCCTACGAGCAGTACTTC
D: TRBD1; size: .; V: TRBV23-1; J: TRBJ1-2; CDR3: CASTGTGTTGYTF; DNA: TGCGCCAGCACCGGGACAGGGACCACTGGCTACACCTTC
D: .; size: .; V: TRBV14; J: TRBJ1-2; CDR3: CASSPFTGKNSNYGYTF; DNA: TGTGCCAGCAGCCCATTTACAGGGAAGAACTCTAACTATGGCTACACCTTC
D: TRBD1; size: .; V: TRBV19; J: TRBJ1-2; CDR3: CASTMTGPTNYGYTF; DNA: TGTGCCAGTACCATGACAGGGCCTACTAACTATGGCTACACCTTC
D: TRBD1; size: .; V: TRBV6-5; J: TRBJ2-7; CDR3: CASSSGGEQYF; DNA: TGTGCCAGCAGTTCAGGGGGCGAGCAGTACTTC
D: .; size: .; V: TRBV19; J: TRBJ1-2; CDR3: CASSIGMGRQGLAGYTF; DNA: TGTGCCAGTAGTATAGGCATGGGCCGGCAGGGCTTGGCTGGCTACACCTTC
D: TRBD1; size: .; V: TRBV28; J: TRBJ1-2; CDR3: CASRPTGGRYGYTF; DNA: TGTGCCAGCAGGCCAACAGGGGGCCGGTATGGCTACACCTTC
D: TRBD2; size: .; V: TRBV19; J: TRBJ2-3; CDR3: CASKRSELGRDTQYF; DNA: TGTGCCAGTAAAAGAAGCGAACTCGGGAGGGATACGCAGTATTTT
D: TRBD1; size: .; V: TRBV7-2; J: TRBJ2-7; CDR3: CASSLGQGVTYEQYF; DNA: TGTGCCAGCAGCTTGGGACAGGGAGTAACCTACGAGCAGTACTTC
D: .; size: few; V: TRBV28; J: TRBJ2-7; CDR3: CASTLGGGRYF; DNA: TGTGCCAGCACTTTAGGGGGGGGTAGATACTTC
D: TRBD2; size: .; V: TRBV6-2/TRBV6-3; J: TRBJ2-3; CDR3: CASSYSGGSPNTDTQYF; DNA: TGTGCCAGCAGTTACTCGGGCGGGAGCCCAAACACAGATACGCAGTATTTT
D: .; size: once; V: TRBV30; J: TRBJ2-1; CDR3: CAWSAQGWNYNEQFF; DNA: TGTGCCTGGAGTGCCCAGGGATGGAACTACAATGAGCAGTTCTTC
D: .; size: .; V: TRBV4-1; J: TRBJ1-3; CDR3: CASSQEVQVSGNTIYF; DNA: TGCGCCAGCAGCCAAGAGGTCCAGGTCTCTGGAAACACCATATATTTT
D: TRBD2; size: .; V: TRBV4-3; J: TRBJ2-3; CDR3: CASSQDGGRAFWTDTQYF; DNA: TGCGCCAGCAGCCAAGATGGGGGGAGGGCCTTTTGGACAGATACGCAGTATTTT
D: TRBD2; size: .; V: TRBV5-1; J: TRBJ2-7; CDR3: CASSPNPREASKSSYEQYF; DNA: TGCGCCAGCAGCCCAAATCCACGGGAGGCGAGTAAGTCGTCCTACGAGCAGTACTTC
D: .; size: once; V: TRBV3-1/TRBV3-2; J: TRBJ1-2; CDR3: CASSPQGLGSGYTF; DNA: TGTGCCAGCAGCCCCCAGGGGTTGGGGAGCGGCTACACCTTC
D: .; size: .; V: TRBV28; J: TRBJ1-2; CDR3: CASSLTALYGYTF; DNA: TGTGCCAGCAGTTTAACAGCACTTTATGGCTACACCTTC
D: TRBD2; size: .; V: TRBV4-3; J: TRBJ2-1; CDR3: CASSQERTSGSFYNEQFF; DNA: TGCGCCAGCAGCCAAGAGAGAACTAGCGGGAGTTTCTACAATGAGCAGTTCTTC
D: TRBD1; size: .; V: TRBV19; J: TRBJ1-1; CDR3: CASSIDPQGAFF; DNA: TGTGCCAGTAGTATAGACCCACAGGGGGCTTTCTTT
D: TRBD1; size: .; V: TRBV6-5; J: TRBJ2-7; CDR3: CASSRQGYEQYF; DNA: TGTGCCAGCAGTCGACAGGGGTACGAGCAGTACTTC
D: .; size: .; V: TRBV9; J: TRBJ2-7; CDR3: CASSVGGRGLSYEQYF; DNA: TGTGCCAGCAGCGTAGGGGGCAGGGGCCTCTCCTACGAGCAGTACTTC
D: TRBD1; size: .; V: TRBV19; J: TRBJ2-7; CDR3: CASRRQGIPLYEQYF; DNA: TGTGCCAGTAGGAGACAGGGGATACCCCTCTACGAGCAGTACTTC
D: TRBD2; size: .; V: TRBV6-2/TRBV6-3; J: TRBJ2-7; CDR3: CASSSPLAGAYEQYF; DNA: TGTGCCAGCAGTTCCCCTTTAGCGGGGGCCTACGAGCAGTACTTC
D: .; size: once; V: TRBV6-6; J: TRBJ2-6; CDR3: CASSYSTGSGANVLTF; DNA: TGTGCCAGCAGTTACTCGACGGGGTCTGGGGCCAACGTCCTGACTTTC
D: TRBD1; size: .; V: TRBV30; J: TRBJ2-2; CDR3: CAWDYTGGSTGELFF; DNA: TGTGCCTGGGACTATACAGGGGGCAGCACCGGGGAGCTGTTTTTT
D: .; size: .; V: TRBV12-3/TRBV12-4; J: TRBJ1-5; CDR3: CASSFMSQPQHF; DNA: TGTGCCAGCAGTTTTATGAGTCAGCCCCAGCATTTT
D: TRBD1; size: .; V: TRBV6-6; J: TRBJ1-3; CDR3: CASRPRQGFSGNTIYF; DNA: TGTGCCAGCAGGCCCAGACAGGGGTTCTCTGGAAACACCATATATTTT
D: TRBD1; size: .; V: TRBV6-5; J: TRBJ2-7; CDR3: CASSYSTGHTYEQYF; DNA: TGTGCCAGCAGTTACTCGACAGGGCATACCTACGAGCAGTACTTC
D: TRBD2; size: .; V: TRBV15; J: TRBJ2-1; CDR3: CATSILAGAANEQFF; DNA: TGTGCCACCAGCATACTAGCGGGGGCTGCCAATGAGCAGTTCTTC
D: TRBD1; size: .; V: TRBV5-1; J: TRBJ1-4; CDR3: CASSLGTGGRTNEKLFF; DNA: TGCGCCAGCAGCTTGGGGACAGGGGGAAGGACTAATGAAAAACTGTTTTTT
D: .; size: .; V: TRBV19; J: TRBJ1-1; CDR3: CASSIGAGGAEAFF; DNA: TGTGCCAGTAGTATAGGCGCGGGTGGGGCTGAAGCTTTCTTT